A selection of T cell receptor beta chains follows, all from one sample in a study of beta chain features in type 1 diabetes. Sequenced by immunoSEQ multiplex PCR; TCRdb stores in-frame clones only, minus some. The table has about 250,000 clones, less than 15% seen once. The sequenced material came from naive CD4+ T cells from blood. The source is a woman in her thirties or forties in good health. Each CDR3 is given with its conserved first and last residue. Each record gives: clone size, D gene, V gene, J gene, CDR3 DNA, CDR3 protein. A D gene is named only where the DNA matches it firmly. Clone size, where shown, is once, few, many, or a class for clones that have expanded.

clone_size: -
d_call: TRBD1
v_call: TRBV18
j_call: TRBJ1-5
cdr3_nt: TGTGCCAGCTCACAAGACAGGGTCAATCAGCCCCAGCATTTT
cdr3_aa: CASSQDRVNQPQHF

clone_size: few
d_call: TRBD1
v_call: TRBV2
j_call: TRBJ2-5
cdr3_nt: TGTGCCAGCAGTCTACTGTTGGGACAGGGAGATGGTCAAGAGACCCAGTACTTC
cdr3_aa: CASSLLLGQGDGQETQYF

clone_size: few
d_call: TRBD1
v_call: TRBV2
j_call: TRBJ1-1
cdr3_nt: TGTGCCAGCAGTGGACAGGGTGGGGGGAACACTGAAGCTTTCTTT
cdr3_aa: CASSGQGGGNTEAFF

clone_size: few
d_call: TRBD2
v_call: TRBV11-3
j_call: TRBJ2-1
cdr3_nt: TGTGCCAGCAGCTTAGGGGCAGCGGGGGGACTCAATGAGCAGTTCTTC
cdr3_aa: CASSLGAAGGLNEQFF

clone_size: -
d_call: -
v_call: TRBV21-1
j_call: TRBJ2-7
cdr3_nt: TGTGCCAGCAGCATAGTGGACAGGGCTCCTTACGAGCAGTACTTC
cdr3_aa: CASSIVDRAPYEQYF

clone_size: few
d_call: -
v_call: TRBV5-4
j_call: TRBJ1-1
cdr3_nt: TGTGCCAGCAGCTTACCACAGGGCACTGAAGCTTTCTTT
cdr3_aa: CASSLPQGTEAFF

clone_size: few
d_call: -
v_call: TRBV11-2
j_call: TRBJ1-1
cdr3_nt: TGTGCCAGCAGCTCCATAGAGAGACTACCTATGAACACTGAAGCTTTCTTT
cdr3_aa: CASSSIERLPMNTEAFF

clone_size: few
d_call: -
v_call: TRBV27
j_call: TRBJ2-1
cdr3_nt: TGTGCCAGCAGTTTGGGGGGAATCGATGAGCAGTTCTTC
cdr3_aa: CASSLGGIDEQFF

clone_size: -
d_call: TRBD1
v_call: TRBV9
j_call: TRBJ1-2
cdr3_nt: TGTGCCAGCAGCATAGACAGGGTGCTTAACTATGGCTACACCTTC
cdr3_aa: CASSIDRVLNYGYTF

clone_size: few
d_call: -
v_call: TRBV2
j_call: TRBJ2-3
cdr3_nt: TGTGCCAGCAGTGAAATTTTGACTCACACAGATACGCAGTATTTT
cdr3_aa: CASSEILTHTDTQYF

clone_size: -
d_call: TRBD2
v_call: TRBV7-2
j_call: TRBJ2-7
cdr3_nt: TGTGCCAGCAGCTCAGCTACTAGCGGGCCTCATTACGAGCAGTACTTC
cdr3_aa: CASSSATSGPHYEQYF

clone_size: few
d_call: -
v_call: TRBV18
j_call: TRBJ1-6
cdr3_nt: TGTGCCAGCTCACCAGTGGAGGGTGGCAATAATTCACCCCTCCACTTT
cdr3_aa: CASSPVEGGNNSPLHF

clone_size: -
d_call: -
v_call: TRBV5-6
j_call: TRBJ1-4
cdr3_nt: TGTGCCAGCAGCCACCCAGAAGCAACTAATGAAAAACTGTTTTTT
cdr3_aa: CASSHPEATNEKLFF

clone_size: few
d_call: -
v_call: TRBV11-2
j_call: TRBJ2-3
cdr3_nt: TGTGCCAGCAGCTTATCAGGGGCTCCAGATACGCAGTATTTT
cdr3_aa: CASSLSGAPDTQYF

clone_size: few
d_call: -
v_call: TRBV6-5
j_call: TRBJ1-2
cdr3_nt: TGTGCCAGCAGTTACTCCGCGGGGGGTAACTATGGCTACACCTTC
cdr3_aa: CASSYSAGGNYGYTF

clone_size: -
d_call: -
v_call: TRBV4-3
j_call: TRBJ2-7
cdr3_nt: TGCGCCAGCAGCCAAGCACCAGTCCAAACCTACGAGCAGTACTTC
cdr3_aa: CASSQAPVQTYEQYF

clone_size: few
d_call: -
v_call: TRBV18
j_call: TRBJ2-3
cdr3_nt: TGTGCCAGCTCACCCCGGACAGAGAGCACAGATACGCAGTATTTT
cdr3_aa: CASSPRTESTDTQYF

clone_size: few
d_call: -
v_call: TRBV14
j_call: TRBJ2-1
cdr3_nt: TGTGCCAGCAAAACGGCAGGCTCCTACAATGAGCAGTTCTTC
cdr3_aa: CASKTAGSYNEQFF

clone_size: -
d_call: TRBD2
v_call: TRBV11-2
j_call: TRBJ2-3
cdr3_nt: TGTGCCAGCAGCCCCGGGGGGGTCGCAGATACGCAGTATTTT
cdr3_aa: CASSPGGVADTQYF